This TCR beta chain is from a study of cytomegalovirus exposure and HLA in healthy donors. Generated by immunoSEQ multiplex PCR, the TCRdb table keeps only in-frame clones and is missing some. The sample holds 75,000 to 90,000 clones, 90% to 95% seen once. Germline V gene sequence: CDR1 SGHTS, CDR2 YDEGEE. Between the trimmed V and J ends, which lost 7 bases and 2 bases, there was a span of 12 bases. The CDR3 runs to 14 residues. The J gene is TRBJ2-2, the V gene TRBV5-8, with a weak D call TRBD1 (5 bases). Sequencing used PBMCs. This TCR came from a woman between 18 and 30 years old in good health and CMV-seronegative. CDR3: CASGQGFNTGELFF. CDR3 coding DNA: TGTGCCAGCGGCCAGGGTTTTAACACCGGGGAGCTGTTTTTT.